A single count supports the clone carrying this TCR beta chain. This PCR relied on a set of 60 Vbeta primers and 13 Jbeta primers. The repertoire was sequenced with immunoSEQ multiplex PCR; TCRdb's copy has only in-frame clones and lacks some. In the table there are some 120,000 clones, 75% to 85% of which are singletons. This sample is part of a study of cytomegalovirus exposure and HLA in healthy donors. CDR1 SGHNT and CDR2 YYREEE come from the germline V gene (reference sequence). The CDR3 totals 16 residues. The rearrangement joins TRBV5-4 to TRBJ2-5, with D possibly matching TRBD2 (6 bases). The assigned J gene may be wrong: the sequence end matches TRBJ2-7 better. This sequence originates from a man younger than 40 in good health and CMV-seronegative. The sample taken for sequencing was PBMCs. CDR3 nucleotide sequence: TGTGCCAGCAGCTTGTATAAAACGGGACTCACCTACGAGCAGTACTTC. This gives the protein CASSLYKTGLTYEQYF.